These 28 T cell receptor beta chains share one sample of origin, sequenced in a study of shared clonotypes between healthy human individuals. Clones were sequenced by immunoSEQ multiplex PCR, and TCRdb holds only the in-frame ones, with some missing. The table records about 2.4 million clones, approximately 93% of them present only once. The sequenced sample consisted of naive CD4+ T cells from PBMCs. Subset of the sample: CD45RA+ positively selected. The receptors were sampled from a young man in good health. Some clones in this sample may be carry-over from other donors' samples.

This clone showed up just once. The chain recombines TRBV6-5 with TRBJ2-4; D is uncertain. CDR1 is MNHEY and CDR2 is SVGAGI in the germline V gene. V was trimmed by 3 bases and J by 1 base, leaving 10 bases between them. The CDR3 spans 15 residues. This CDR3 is CASSYGPLAKNIQYF. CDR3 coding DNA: TGTGCCAGCAGTTATGGCCCCCTTGCCAAAAACATTCAGTACTTC.

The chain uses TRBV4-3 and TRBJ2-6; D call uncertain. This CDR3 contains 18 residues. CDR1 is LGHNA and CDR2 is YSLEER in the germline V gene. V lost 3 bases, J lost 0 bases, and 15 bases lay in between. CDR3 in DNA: TGCGCCAGCAGCCAGTCTGATACGGGCCCCTCTGGGGCCAACGTCCTGACTTTC. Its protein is CASSQSDTGPSGANVLTF.

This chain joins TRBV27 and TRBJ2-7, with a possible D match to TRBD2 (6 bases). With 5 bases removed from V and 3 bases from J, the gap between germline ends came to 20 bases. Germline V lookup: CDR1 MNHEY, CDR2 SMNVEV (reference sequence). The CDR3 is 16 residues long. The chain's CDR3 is CASSINRDSLFYEQYF. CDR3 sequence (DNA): TGTGCCAGCAGTATCAACCGGGACTCTCTTTTCTACGAGCAGTACTTC.

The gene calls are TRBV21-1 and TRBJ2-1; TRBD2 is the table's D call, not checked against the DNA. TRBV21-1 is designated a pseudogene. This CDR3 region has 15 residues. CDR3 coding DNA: TGTGCCAGCTCTAGCGGGAGGACGGCCTACAATGAGCAGTTCTTC. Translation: CASSSGRTAYNEQFF.

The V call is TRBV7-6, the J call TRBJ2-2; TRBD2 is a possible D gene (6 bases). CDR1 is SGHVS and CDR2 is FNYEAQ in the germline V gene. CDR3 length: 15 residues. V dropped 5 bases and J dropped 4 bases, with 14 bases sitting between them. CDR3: CASSVTGEVTGELFF. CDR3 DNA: TGTGCCAGCAGCGTAACGGGGGAAGTCACCGGGGAGCTGTTTTTT.

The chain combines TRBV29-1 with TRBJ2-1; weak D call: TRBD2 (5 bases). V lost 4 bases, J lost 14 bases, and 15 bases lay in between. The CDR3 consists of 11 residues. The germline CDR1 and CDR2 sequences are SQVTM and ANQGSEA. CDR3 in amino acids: CSVVSLEAEFF. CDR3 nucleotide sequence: TGCAGCGTTGTATCACTAGAAGCGGAGTTCTTC.

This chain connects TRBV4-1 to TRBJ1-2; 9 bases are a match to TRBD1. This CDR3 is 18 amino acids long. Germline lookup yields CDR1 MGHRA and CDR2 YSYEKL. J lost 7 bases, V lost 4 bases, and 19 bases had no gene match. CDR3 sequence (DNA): TGCGCCAGCAGCCTCAACCCGGGACAGGGTCCTTTTCGTCTTGGCTACACCTTC. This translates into CASSLNPGQGPFRLGYTF.

CDR3 residues: CASSPVTTDTQYF. The CDR3 nucleotides read TGTGCCAGCTCACCAGTCACCACAGATACGCAGTATTTT. The rearrangement uses TRBV18 and TRBJ2-3; D unclear. The V gene lost 2 bases and the J gene lost 2 bases, with 5 bases spanning the gap. Germline assignment: CDR1 KGHSH and CDR2 LQKENI. The CDR3 totals 13 residues.

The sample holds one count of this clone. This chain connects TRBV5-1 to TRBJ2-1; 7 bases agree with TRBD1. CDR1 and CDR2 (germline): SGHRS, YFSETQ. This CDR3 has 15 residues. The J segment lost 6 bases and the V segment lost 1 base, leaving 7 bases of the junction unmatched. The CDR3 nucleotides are TGCGCCAGCAGCTTGACGACAGGGCCGGGCAATGAGCAGTTCTTC. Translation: CASSLTTGPGNEQFF. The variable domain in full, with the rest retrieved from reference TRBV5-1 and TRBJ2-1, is KAGVTQTPRYLIKTRGQQVTLSCSPISGHRSVSWYQQTPGQGLQFLFEYFSETQRNKGNFPGRFSGRQFSNSRSEMNVSTLELGDSALYLCASSLTTGPGNEQFFGPGTRLTVL.

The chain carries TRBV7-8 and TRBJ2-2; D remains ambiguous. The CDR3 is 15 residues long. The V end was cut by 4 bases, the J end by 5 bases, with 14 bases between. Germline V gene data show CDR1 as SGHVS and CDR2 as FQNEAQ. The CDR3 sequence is CASSYLRYRTGELFF. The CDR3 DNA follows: TGTGCCAGCAGCTACCTACGATACCGGACCGGGGAGCTGTTTTTT.

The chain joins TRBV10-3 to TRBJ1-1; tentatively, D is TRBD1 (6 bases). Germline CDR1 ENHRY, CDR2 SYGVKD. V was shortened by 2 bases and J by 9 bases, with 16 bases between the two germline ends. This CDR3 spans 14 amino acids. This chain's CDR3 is CAISEGGVQGKAFF. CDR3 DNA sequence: TGTGCCATCAGTGAGGGGGGGGTACAGGGAAAAGCTTTCTTT.

The CDR3 reads CASSYYRTLYNEQFF. The CDR3 DNA reads as TGTGCCAGCAGTTACTATAGGACTCTCTACAATGAGCAGTTCTTC. J is TRBJ2-1 and V is TRBV6-6, with D maybe TRBD2 (5 bases). Trimming took 1 base from V and 3 from J, leaving 10 bases between them. Germline CDR1 reads MNHNY; CDR2 reads SVGAGI (reference sequence). The CDR3 is made up of 15 amino acids.

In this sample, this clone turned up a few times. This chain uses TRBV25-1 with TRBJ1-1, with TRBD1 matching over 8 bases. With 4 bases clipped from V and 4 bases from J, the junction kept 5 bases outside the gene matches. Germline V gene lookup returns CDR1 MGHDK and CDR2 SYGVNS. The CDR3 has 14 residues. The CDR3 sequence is CASSGLTGGTEAFF. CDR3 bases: TGTGCCAGCAGTGGCCTAACAGGGGGCACTGAAGCTTTCTTT.

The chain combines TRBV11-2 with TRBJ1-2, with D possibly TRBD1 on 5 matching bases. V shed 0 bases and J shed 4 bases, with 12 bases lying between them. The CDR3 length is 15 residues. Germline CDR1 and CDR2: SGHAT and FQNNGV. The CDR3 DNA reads TGTGCCAGCAGCTTAGATTGGGTAGGGGTCTATGGCTACACCTTC. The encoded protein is CASSLDWVGVYGYTF.

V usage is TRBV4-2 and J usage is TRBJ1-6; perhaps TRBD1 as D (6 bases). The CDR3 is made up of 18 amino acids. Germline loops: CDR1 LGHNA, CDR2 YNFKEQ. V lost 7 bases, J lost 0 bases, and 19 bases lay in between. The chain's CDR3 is CASTNYLTGSSYNSPLHF. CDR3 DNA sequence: TGTGCCAGCACCAATTACCTAACAGGGAGCTCCTATAATTCACCCCTCCACTTT.

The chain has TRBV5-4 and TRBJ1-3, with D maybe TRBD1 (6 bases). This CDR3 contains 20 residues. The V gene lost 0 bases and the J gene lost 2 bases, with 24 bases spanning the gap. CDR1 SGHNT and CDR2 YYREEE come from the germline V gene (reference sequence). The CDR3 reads CASSLAGGRGGWGTGNTIYF. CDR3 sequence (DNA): TGTGCCAGCAGCTTGGCCGGTGGCAGGGGCGGGTGGGGTACTGGAAACACCATATATTTT. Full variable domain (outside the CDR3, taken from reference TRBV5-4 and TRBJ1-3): ETGVTQSPTHLIKTRGQQVTLRCSSQSGHNTVSWYQQALGQGPQFIFQYYREEENGRGNFPPRFSGLQFPNYSSELNVNALELDDSALYLCASSLAGGRGGWGTGNTIYFGEGSWLTVV.

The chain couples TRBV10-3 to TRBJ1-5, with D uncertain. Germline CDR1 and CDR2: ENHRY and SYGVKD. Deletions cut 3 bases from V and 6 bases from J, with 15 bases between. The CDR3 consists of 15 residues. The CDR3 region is CAISETPNSRQPQHF. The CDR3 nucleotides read TGTGCCATCAGTGAAACTCCTAACAGCCGTCAGCCCCAGCATTTT.

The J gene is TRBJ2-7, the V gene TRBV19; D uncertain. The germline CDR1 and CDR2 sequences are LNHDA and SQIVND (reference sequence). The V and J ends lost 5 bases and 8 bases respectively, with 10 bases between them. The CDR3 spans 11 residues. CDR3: CASSQERKQYF. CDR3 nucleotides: TGTGCCAGTAGTCAGGAGCGAAAGCAGTACTTC.

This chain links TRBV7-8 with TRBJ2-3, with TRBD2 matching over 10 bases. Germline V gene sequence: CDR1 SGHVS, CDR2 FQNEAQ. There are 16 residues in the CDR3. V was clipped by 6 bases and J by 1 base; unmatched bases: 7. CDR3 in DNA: TGTGCCAGCAGGGTAACCGGACTAGCGGGCACAGATACGCAGTATTTT. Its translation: CASRVTGLAGTDTQYF.

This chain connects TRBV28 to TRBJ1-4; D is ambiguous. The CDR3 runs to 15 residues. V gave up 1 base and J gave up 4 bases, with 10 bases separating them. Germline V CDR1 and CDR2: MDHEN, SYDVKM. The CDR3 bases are TGTGCCAGCAGTTTATCCAAAGGGAGTAATGAAAAACTGTTTTTT. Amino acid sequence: CASSLSKGSNEKLFF. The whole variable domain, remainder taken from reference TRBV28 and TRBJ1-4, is DVKVTQSSRYLVKRTGEKVFLECVQDMDHENMFWYRQDPGLGLRLIYFSYDVKMKEKGDIPEGYSVSREKKERFSLILESASTNQTSMYLCASSLSKGSNEKLFFGSGTQLSVL.

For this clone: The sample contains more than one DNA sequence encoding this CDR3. The CDR3 DNA is TGCGCCAGCAGCTTCCCTAACACCGGGGAGCTGTTTTTT. Protein product: CASSFPNTGELFF. This rearrangement joins TRBV5-1 to TRBJ2-2; D uncertain. CDR3 length: 13 residues. V was cut by 2 bases and J by 2 bases, with 4 bases left in between. Germline V gene sequence: CDR1 SGHRS, CDR2 YFSETQ.

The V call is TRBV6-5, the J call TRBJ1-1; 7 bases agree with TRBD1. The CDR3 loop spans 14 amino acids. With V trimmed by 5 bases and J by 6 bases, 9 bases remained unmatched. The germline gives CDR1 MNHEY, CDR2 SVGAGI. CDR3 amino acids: CASSKRQGRAEAFF. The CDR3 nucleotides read TGTGCCAGCAGTAAAAGACAGGGTAGAGCTGAAGCTTTCTTT.

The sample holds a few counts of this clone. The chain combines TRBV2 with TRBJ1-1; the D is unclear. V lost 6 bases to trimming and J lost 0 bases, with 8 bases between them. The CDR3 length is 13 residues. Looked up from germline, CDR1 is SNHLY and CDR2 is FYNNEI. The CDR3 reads CASSTELNTEAFF. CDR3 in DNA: TGTGCCAGCAGCACCGAATTGAACACTGAAGCTTTCTTT.

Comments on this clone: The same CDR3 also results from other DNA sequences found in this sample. The CDR3 reads CASSLVAGSDEQFF. In nucleotides, the CDR3 is TGCGCCAGCAGCTTGGTCGCAGGGAGCGATGAGCAGTTCTTC. J is TRBJ2-1 and V is TRBV5-1; either TRBD1 or TRBD2 may supply D (5 bases each). V lost 0 bases, J lost 8 bases, and 12 bases lay in between. Germline assignment: CDR1 SGHRS and CDR2 YFSETQ. The CDR3 is 14 residues long.

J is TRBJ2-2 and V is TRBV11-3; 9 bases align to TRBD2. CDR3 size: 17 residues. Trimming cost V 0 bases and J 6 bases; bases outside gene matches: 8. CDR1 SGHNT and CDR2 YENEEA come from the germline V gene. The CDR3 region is CASSLDGSGRPAGELFF. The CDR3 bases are TGTGCCAGCAGCTTAGATGGGAGCGGGAGGCCCGCCGGGGAGCTGTTTTTT.

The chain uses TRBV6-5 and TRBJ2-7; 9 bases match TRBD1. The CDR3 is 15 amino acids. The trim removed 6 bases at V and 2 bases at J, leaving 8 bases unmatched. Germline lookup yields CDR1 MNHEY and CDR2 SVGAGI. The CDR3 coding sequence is TGTGCCAGCAGGGGGGGGACAGGGCGTCCCTACGAGCAGTACTTC. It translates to CASRGGTGRPYEQYF.

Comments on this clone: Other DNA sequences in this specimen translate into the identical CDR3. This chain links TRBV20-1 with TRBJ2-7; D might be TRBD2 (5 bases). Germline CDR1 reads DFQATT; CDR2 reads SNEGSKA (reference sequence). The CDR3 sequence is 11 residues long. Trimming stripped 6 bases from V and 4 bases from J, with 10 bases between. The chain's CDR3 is CSASRGYEQYF. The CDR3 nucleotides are TGCAGTGCCTCCAGAGGGTACGAGCAGTACTTC.

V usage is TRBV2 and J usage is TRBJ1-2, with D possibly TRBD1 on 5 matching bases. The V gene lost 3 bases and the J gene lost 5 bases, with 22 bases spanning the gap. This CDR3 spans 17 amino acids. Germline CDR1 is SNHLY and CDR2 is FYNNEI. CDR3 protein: CASSEGGSRTPIYGYTF. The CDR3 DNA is TGTGCCAGCAGTGAGGGGGGTTCGAGGACCCCGATTTATGGCTACACCTTC.